Each of the 32 T cell receptor beta chains below was sequenced from the same sample in a study of T cells in narcolepsy. This table comes from immunoSEQ multiplex PCR, and its TCRdb copy is limited to in-frame clones, with some not included. The sample includes more than 20,000 clones, roughly 85% seen only once; the top ten take more than 8.5%. The sequenced material came from memory (CD45RA-) CD4+ T cells from blood. The receptors were sampled from a human donor in good health.

This sequence joins TRBV11-2 and TRBJ2-5; 9 bases line up with TRBD2. The J call is in doubt because the DNA end fits TRBJ2-7 better. The CDR3 loop spans 18 amino acids. The germline CDR1 and CDR2 sequences are SGHAT and FQNNGV. The CDR3 sequence: CASSPDSAATGLAYEQYF. The DNA of the CDR3 is TGTGCCAGCAGCCCCGACTCGGCTGCAACGGGACTAGCATACGAGCAGTACTTC.

Note on this clone: Different DNA sequences within this sample yield the same CDR3. V gene TRBV6-5 combines with J gene TRBJ2-7, with 7 nucleotides matching TRBD1. V lost 0 bases, J lost 1 base, and 6 bases stayed unmatched. CDR3 length: 16 amino acids. Germline V gene data show CDR1 as MNHEY and CDR2 as SVGAGI. In nucleotides, the CDR3 is TGTGCCAGCAGTTACTCGAGGACAGGTGATTCCTACGAGCAGTACTTC. It specifies CASSYSRTGDSYEQYF.

This clone was seen just once. The J gene is TRBJ2-7, the V gene TRBV18; 7 bases align to TRBD2. The CDR3 totals 13 residues. Germline values: CDR1 KGHSH, CDR2 LQKENI. The J segment lost 7 bases and the V segment lost 3 bases, leaving 6 bases of the junction unmatched. The CDR3 reads CASSPERDREQYF. DNA of the CDR3: TGTGCCAGCTCACCTGAGCGGGACCGGGAGCAGTACTTC.

This chain joins TRBV6-6 and TRBJ1-4; tentatively, D is TRBD1 (5 bases). Germline values: CDR1 MNHNY, CDR2 SVGAGI (reference sequence). Trimming pared 6 bases from V and 0 bases from J, leaving 8 bases between. There are 14 residues in the CDR3. CDR3 in amino acids: CASRRGSTNEKLFF. The CDR3, as DNA: TGTGCCAGCAGGAGGGGCTCAACTAATGAAAAACTGTTTTTT.

This sequence joins TRBV11-1 and TRBJ1-1; 9 nucleotides align to TRBD1. This CDR3 has 13 amino acids. CDR1 is SGHAT, CDR2 FQDESV, per germline (reference sequence). Trimming at V came to 4 bases and at J to 6 bases, leaving 3 bases not matched to a gene. The CDR3 here is CASSWTGVSEAFF. The CDR3 DNA follows: TGTGCCAGCAGCTGGACAGGGGTGTCTGAAGCTTTCTTT.

V is TRBV7-2 and J is TRBJ2-7; D might be TRBD1 or TRBD2, each matching 5 bases. CDR3 length: 14 residues. Germline V CDR1 and CDR2: SGHTA, FQGNSA. V lost 6 bases and J 4 bases, leaving 16 bases between the germline ends. The CDR3 nucleotides are TGTGCCAGCAGTCCCGGGACCCTCCTTTACGAGCAGTACTTC. Translating gives CASSPGTLLYEQYF. Full variable domain (remainder filled in from reference TRBV7-2 and TRBJ2-7): GAGVSQSPSNKVTEKGKDVELRCDPISGHTALYWYRQSLGQGLEFLIYFQGNSAPDKSGLPSDRFSAERTGGSVSTLTIQRTQQEDSAVYLCASSPGTLLYEQYFGPGTRLTVT.

This chain uses TRBV7-2 with TRBJ2-3; no clear D gene. Trimming stripped 2 bases from V and 0 bases from J, with 9 bases between. The germline V gene encodes CDR1 SGHTA and CDR2 FQGNSA. The CDR3 loop spans 15 amino acids. For the CDR3, the DNA is TGTGCCAGCAGCTTAAACCCCACTAGCACAGATACGCAGTATTTT. Translation gives CASSLNPTSTDTQYF.

V and J are TRBV11-2 and TRBJ2-6; TRBD1 aligns across 7 bases. Germline V CDR1 and CDR2: SGHAT, FQNNGV. The V segment lost 4 bases and the J segment 0 bases; nucleotides outside the gene matches: 3. The CDR3 has 16 residues. For the CDR3, the DNA is TGTGCCAGCAGCTGGGGGACAGTCTCTGGGGCCAACGTCCTGACTTTC. This translates into CASSWGTVSGANVLTF.

The chain carries TRBV28 and TRBJ1-3; possibly TRBD1 for D (5 bases). The CDR3 spans 15 residues. Germline V gives CDR1 MDHEN, CDR2 SYDVKM. Trimming removed 4 bases from V and 1 base from J, with 11 bases in between. The CDR3 reads CASSWDLTSGNTIYF. The CDR3 bases are TGTGCCAGCAGTTGGGACTTAACTTCTGGAAACACCATATATTTT.

This chain uses TRBV5-1 with TRBJ1-4; 8 bases align to TRBD1. Germline V gives CDR1 SGHRS, CDR2 YFSETQ. Trimming took 2 bases from V and 8 from J; bases not matched to a gene: 5. The CDR3 consists of 14 residues. For the CDR3, the DNA is TGCGCCAGCAGCTTCGGACAGGGCCGGGAAAAACTGTTTTTT. Translation gives CASSFGQGREKLFF.

V usage is TRBV7-9 and J usage is TRBJ2-1; TRBD2 might be the D (6 bases). Trimming left V 5 bases short and J 0 bases short, with 23 bases between. This CDR3 is built from 19 residues. Germline V CDR1 and CDR2: SEHNR, FQNEAQ (reference sequence). The CDR3 region is CASSPRGSGRASSYNEQFF. In nucleotides, the CDR3 is TGTGCCAGCAGCCCCCGGGGTAGCGGCCGTGCCTCCTCCTACAATGAGCAGTTCTTC.

The chain couples TRBV27 to TRBJ1-2; D call uncertain. The CDR3 spans 15 residues. The germline CDR1 and CDR2 sequences are MNHEY and SMNVEV (reference sequence). Trimming cost V 2 bases and J 0 bases, with 10 bases left between them. CDR3 DNA: TGTGCCAGCAGTTTAATGGCAGGTTCTAACTATGGCTACACCTTC. Translation gives CASSLMAGSNYGYTF.

V usage is TRBV2 and J usage is TRBJ1-6; D remains unclear. The CDR3 has 15 residues. Germline CDR1 and CDR2: SNHLY and FYNNEI. Trimming took 7 bases from V and 1 from J, leaving 11 bases between them. In DNA form, the CDR3 reads TGTGCCAGCACTCTACAGAGGTCCTATAATTCACCCCTCCACTTT. Translating gives CASTLQRSYNSPLHF.

The chain couples TRBV28 to TRBJ2-7; 9 nucleotides line up with TRBD1. Trimming cost V 7 bases and J 5 bases; bases outside gene matches: 3. The CDR3 is 12 amino acids. CDR1 MDHEN and CDR2 SYDVKM come from the germline V gene. The CDR3, as DNA: TGTGCCAGCACGCGACAGGGGGACGAGCAGTACTTC. This encodes CASTRQGDEQYF.

On this clone itself: At one boundary the junction diverges from the germline segment, which might be a read error. V gene TRBV5-4 combines with J gene TRBJ2-7; D might be TRBD2 (7 bases). CDR1 and CDR2 from the germline V gene are SGHNT and YYREEE (reference sequence). CDR3 length equals 16 residues. CDR3 nucleotides: TGCGCCAGCAGCCAAGGTGGCGGGGGACAAGCCTACGAGCAGTACTTC. Translated, it gives CASSQGGGGQAYEQYF.

The chain links TRBV29-1 to TRBJ2-7, with D tentatively TRBD2 (6 bases). Trimming removed 6 bases at V and 2 bases at J, with 11 bases between. There are 12 residues in the CDR3. Per the germline V gene, CDR1 is SQVTM and CDR2 is ANQGSEA. CDR3 sequence reads: CSVEGAPYEQYF. The CDR3 coding sequence is TGCAGCGTGGAGGGAGCCCCCTACGAGCAGTACTTC.

The genes are TRBV19 and TRBJ2-4, with D perhaps assigned TRBD1 or TRBD2 (5 bases each). Germline assignment: CDR1 LNHDA and CDR2 SQIVND (reference sequence). The V gene lost 6 bases and the J gene lost 9 bases, with 24 bases spanning the gap. The CDR3 consists of 16 residues. CDR3 coding DNA: TGTGCCAGTAGATGGGGGAAAGGGGTTGTTGGGAGCATTCAGTACTTC. Amino acid sequence: CASRWGKGVVGSIQYF.

This clone was detected once. The chain carries TRBV30 and TRBJ1-1; D might be TRBD1 (6 bases). The CDR3 totals 12 residues. Germline CDR1 reads GTSNPN; CDR2 reads SVGIG (reference sequence). V gave up 4 bases and J gave up 7 bases, with 13 bases separating them. The CDR3 DNA sequence: TGTGCCTGGACACAGGGCCCGCGTGAAGCTTTCTTT. Protein: CAWTQGPREAFF. Complete variable domain (other parts from reference TRBV30 and TRBJ1-1): SQTIHQWPATLVQPVGSPLSLECTVEGTSNPNLYWYRQAAGRGLQLLFYSVGIGQISSEVPQNLSASRPQDRQFILSSKKLLLSDSGFYLCAWTQGPREAFFGQGTRLTVV.

The gene calls are TRBV27 and TRBJ2-7; 14 nucleotides agree with TRBD2. Trimming cost V 4 bases and J 6 bases; bases outside gene matches: 8. Germline values: CDR1 MNHEY, CDR2 SMNVEV (reference sequence). This CDR3 region has 16 residues. Written as DNA, the CDR3 is TGTGCCAGCAGTTACCGACTAGCGGGAGGGCTCGGCGAGCAGTACTTC. This codes for CASSYRLAGGLGEQYF.

The V gene is TRBV15, the J gene TRBJ2-2, with a possible D match to TRBD2 (6 bases). Trimming cost V 1 base and J 2 bases, with 11 bases left between them. The CDR3 has 16 amino acids. Germline lookup yields CDR1 LNHNV and CDR2 YYDKDF (reference sequence). The CDR3 loop is CATSRGGTQNTGELFF. Written as DNA, the CDR3 is TGTGCCACCAGCAGAGGCGGGACTCAAAACACCGGGGAGCTGTTTTTT. Supplemented by reference TRBV15 and TRBJ2-2, the full variable domain reads DAMVIQNPRYQVTQFGKPVTLSCSQTLNHNVMYWYQQKSSQAPKLLFHYYDKDFNNEADTPDNFQSRRPNTSFCFLDIRSPGLGDTAMYLCATSRGGTQNTGELFFGEGSRLTVL.

This clone was counted between two and nine times. This rearrangement joins TRBV9 to TRBJ2-7; weak D call: TRBD2 (6 bases). V lost 2 bases and J 2 bases, leaving 17 bases between the germline ends. This CDR3 contains 16 residues. Germline lookup yields CDR1 SGDLS and CDR2 YYNGEE. CDR3 amino acids: CASSVRSGTRTYEQYF. The CDR3 bases are TGTGCCAGCAGCGTGCGTTCCGGGACTCGGACCTACGAGCAGTACTTC.

The chain uses TRBV4-1 and TRBJ2-1; 9 nucleotides line up with TRBD2. The CDR3 sequence is 16 residues long. Looked up from germline, CDR1 is MGHRA and CDR2 is YSYEKL. Losses at the gene ends were 4 bases for V and 7 bases for J; bases not matched to a gene: 11. CDR3 DNA: TGCGCCAGCAGCCTCCTTTCTAGCGGGACGGGTAATGAGCAGTTCTTC. The encoded protein is CASSLLSSGTGNEQFF.

The J gene is TRBJ2-1, the V gene TRBV9, with 13 bases lining up with TRBD2. The trim removed 3 bases at V and 7 bases at J, leaving 4 bases unmatched. The germline CDR1 and CDR2 sequences are SGDLS and YYNGEE. This CDR3 has 15 residues. The CDR3 protein is CASSATSGRVNEQFF. CDR3 DNA sequence: TGTGCCAGCAGCGCCACTAGCGGGAGGGTGAATGAGCAGTTCTTC.

The sample holds a few counts of this clone. The rearrangement joins TRBV9 to TRBJ2-3; a weak D match, TRBD2 (7 bases). The CDR3 spans 16 residues. Per germline, CDR1 SGDLS and CDR2 YYNGEE. The V end was cut by 4 bases, the J end by 5 bases, with 20 bases between. The CDR3 spells CASSPRDPRGGDTQYF. CDR3 sequence (DNA): TGTGCCAGCAGCCCCCGTGACCCAAGGGGGGGAGATACGCAGTATTTT.

This CDR3 reads CASTAADLGTQFF. CDR3 DNA sequence: TGTGCCAGCACCGCCGCGGACTTGGGGACGCAGTTCTTC. This chain uses TRBV28 with TRBJ2-1; tentatively, D is TRBD1 or TRBD2 (5 bases each). V lost 7 bases to trimming and J lost 12 bases, with 19 bases between them. Germline CDR1 MDHEN, CDR2 SYDVKM. The CDR3 is 13 residues long.

The V gene is TRBV11-3, the J gene TRBJ1-6, with a tentative D call TRBD1 (5 bases). CDR1 SGHNT and CDR2 YENEEA come from the germline V gene. CDR3 length: 18 amino acids. The V end lost 1 base, the J end lost 3 bases, and 16 bases lay between the germline ends. In DNA, the CDR3 is TGTGCCAGCAGCTTAGCACTTGGGGGGTTTTACTATAATTCACCCCTCCACTTT. This codes for CASSLALGGFYYNSPLHF.

This sequence joins TRBV4-2 and TRBJ1-2, with a tentative D call TRBD1 (6 bases). Germline V gene lookup returns CDR1 LGHNA and CDR2 YNFKEQ. CDR3 size: 16 residues. Deletions cut 1 base from V and 4 bases from J, with 16 bases between. In nucleotides, the CDR3 is TGTGCCAGCAGCCAAGGAATTGGGCAGGGGATCTATGGCTACACCTTC. As protein: CASSQGIGQGIYGYTF.

The chain joins TRBV6-1 to TRBJ2-5; TRBD2 is a possible D gene (6 bases). V lost 6 bases and J lost 4, with 18 bases in between. Germline values: CDR1 MNHNS, CDR2 SASEGT. There are 15 residues in the CDR3. This chain's CDR3 is CASRSVGLDGETQYF. In DNA, the CDR3 is TGTGCCAGCAGATCTGTGGGACTGGATGGAGAGACCCAGTACTTC.

The chain links TRBV9 to TRBJ2-5, with D tentatively TRBD1 (5 bases). V was trimmed by 2 bases and J by 5 bases, leaving 13 bases between them. Per germline, CDR1 SGDLS and CDR2 YYNGEE. The CDR3 has 14 residues. The CDR3 DNA sequence: TGTGCCAGCAGCGTCATGGGGCTAGAGGAGACCCAGTACTTC. This codes for CASSVMGLEETQYF.

The count of this clone is one. This chain links TRBV30 with TRBJ2-1, with 9 positions matching TRBD2. This CDR3 contains 15 residues. Trimming cost V 0 bases and J 9 bases; bases outside gene matches: 9. CDR1 and CDR2 (germline): GTSNPN, SVGIG (reference sequence). This CDR3 is CAWSVRSGRVGEQFF. CDR3 in DNA: TGTGCCTGGAGTGTACGTAGCGGGAGAGTAGGTGAGCAGTTCTTC.

The chain combines TRBV28 with TRBJ2-3, with D tentatively TRBD1 (6 bases). The CDR3 totals 15 residues. Germline assignment: CDR1 MDHEN and CDR2 SYDVKM. V was trimmed by 2 bases and J by 5 bases, leaving 14 bases between them. CDR3 in DNA: TGTGCCAGCAGTTTACCCAGGGGCCAGGGAGATACGCAGTATTTT. Amino acids: CASSLPRGQGDTQYF.

This chain links TRBV5-1 with TRBJ1-5, with 10 bases fitting TRBD1. Trimming cost V 5 bases and J 4 bases; bases outside gene matches: 6. This CDR3 spans 15 amino acids. CDR1 and CDR2 (germline): SGHRS, YFSETQ. This CDR3 reads CASSEGTGANQPQHF. In DNA, the CDR3 is TGCGCCAGCAGTGAAGGGACAGGGGCGAATCAGCCCCAGCATTTT.